This is a list of T cell receptor beta chains from one sample in a study of beta chain features in type 1 diabetes. The data were produced by immunoSEQ multiplex PCR, yet TCRdb's version contains in-frame clones alone and is incomplete. The top ten hold approximately 1.6% of the sample, which has 25,000 to 30,000 clones, 56% seen once. The sequencing input was Tregs from blood. These receptors were taken from a woman aged 18-35 years with type 1 diabetes. CDR3s include the opening cysteine and the closing phenylalanine or tryptophan. Fields, in order: V gene, CDR3 length, D gene, J gene, clone size, CDR3 DNA, CDR3 protein. The D gene is left open where the match is weak. Part of the rows lack a size; the others show once, few, many or a class for expanded clones.

>TRBV14|15|NA|TRBJ2-3|once
TGTGCCAGCAGCCCCCTCGTCAGTAACACAGATACGCAGTATTTT
CASSPLVSNTDTQYF
>TRBV7-8|16|TRBD1|TRBJ2-1|NA
TGTGCCAGCAGCTTAAGGTCCGACAGGGTCCCGGGTGAGCAGTTCTTC
CASSLRSDRVPGEQFF
>TRBV18|19|TRBD2|TRBJ2-5|NA
TGTGCCAGCTCACCAGTAACTAGCGGGAGGGCCAAGGAAAAAGGGACCCAGTACTTC
CASSPVTSGRAKEKGTQYF
>TRBV5-1|14|TRBD1|TRBJ2-7|NA
TGCGCCAGCAGCTTGGAGGGGGCGGGCTACGAGCAGTACTTC
CASSLEGAGYEQYF
>TRBV28|13|NA|TRBJ1-2|NA
TGTGCCAGTAGCCAAGCAAGCAGACATGGCTACACCTTC
CASSQASRHGYTF
>TRBV5-1|13|NA|TRBJ2-2|NA
TGCGCCAGCAGCGCGAGGGTCGCCGGGGAGCTGTTTTTT
CASSARVAGELFF
>TRBV4-2|15|NA|TRBJ2-1|NA
TGTGCCAGCAGCCAAGGGAGGGGTGGTATGGATGAGCAGTTCTTC
CASSQGRGGMDEQFF
>TRBV25-1|15|TRBD1|TRBJ2-1|NA
TGTGCCAGCAGGAAAACAGGGGTATTCGGGAATGAGCAGTTCTTC
CASRKTGVFGNEQFF
>TRBV12-2|14|NA|TRBJ2-4|NA
TGTGCAAGTCGCTTTAGCGGCGCCAAAAACATTCAGTACTTC
CASRFSGAKNIQYF
>TRBV7-2|14|NA|TRBJ2-4|NA
TGTGCCAGCAGCTTAAGCTTAGCCAAAAACATTCAGTACTTC
CASSLSLAKNIQYF
>TRBV7-2|15|TRBD1|TRBJ2-1|NA
TGTGCCAGCAGCCGTCGGACAGGGGGCGAAGTTGAGCAGTTCTTC
CASSRRTGGEVEQFF
>TRBV6-5|15|TRBD1|TRBJ1-1|NA
TGTGCCAGCAGTAGGAGACAGGGGATGAACACTGAAGCTTTCTTT
CASSRRQGMNTEAFF
>TRBV9|15|NA|TRBJ2-1|few
TGTGCCAGCAGCGTAGACGGACTGTCATACAATGAGCAGTTCTTC
CASSVDGLSYNEQFF
>TRBV4-2|14|TRBD1|TRBJ1-4|NA
TGTGCCAGCAGCCTGGGACAGACTAATGAAAAACTGTTTTTT
CASSLGQTNEKLFF
>TRBV5-5|16|TRBD1|TRBJ2-1|few
TGTGCCAGCAGCCTCGCCGGGACAGCTGTCCAGAATGAGCAGTTCTTC
CASSLAGTAVQNEQFF
>TRBV28|13|NA|TRBJ1-2|NA
TGTGCCAGCAGTTTTGGGGGGTCCTATGGCTACACCTTC
CASSFGGSYGYTF
>TRBV5-5|13|TRBD1|TRBJ1-2|few
TGTGCCAGCAGCCCATCAGGGGGCGCCGGCTACACCTTC
CASSPSGGAGYTF
>TRBV5-1|12|TRBD2|TRBJ2-1|NA
TGCGCCAGCAGACGGGAGGGGGATGAGCAGTTCTTC
CASRREGDEQFF
>TRBV9|16|TRBD1|TRBJ2-4|once
TGTGCCAGCAGCGTAGATCGCAGGGGGGCCAAAAACATTCAGTACTTC
CASSVDRRGAKNIQYF
>TRBV30|13|NA|TRBJ1-2|NA
TGTGCCTGGAGTCAACGGGAGGAGCCTGGCTACACCTTC
CAWSQREEPGYTF
>TRBV5-5|12|NA|TRBJ2-7|few
TGTGCCAGCAGTTTCGGGATCTACGAGCAGTACTTC
CASSFGIYEQYF
>TRBV19|17|TRBD1|TRBJ1-2|NA
TGTGCCAGTAGTGACGACAGGGACCCATCTTCTAACTATGGCTACACCTTC
CASSDDRDPSSNYGYTF
>TRBV9|12|NA|TRBJ2-1|NA
TGTGCCAGCAGCCTTCTAGCAAACGAGCAGTTCTTC
CASSLLANEQFF
>TRBV28|15|TRBD2|TRBJ2-1|NA
TGTGCCAGCAGTTTAGCGGGAGGGCCTCTTATTGAGCAGTTCTTC
CASSLAGGPLIEQFF
>TRBV20-1|11|NA|TRBJ1-1|NA
TGCAGTGCTCTTCCCGACACTGAAGCTTTCTTT
CSALPDTEAFF
>TRBV27|14|NA|TRBJ2-7|NA
TGTGCCAGCAGTTTATCGCGCAACTCCTACGAGCAGTACTTC
CASSLSRNSYEQYF
>TRBV19|13|TRBD2|TRBJ2-5|NA
TGTGCCAGTGGCGGTAGCGGGACCGAGACCCAGTACTTC
CASGGSGTETQYF
>TRBV30|15|TRBD2|TRBJ2-1|NA
TGTGCCTGGAGAGGGACTAGCGGATCCTACAATGAGCAGTTCTTC
CAWRGTSGSYNEQFF
>TRBV5-4|17|NA|TRBJ2-6|NA
TGTGCCAGCAGCTTGGCCTGGCAGGTTGCTGGGGCCAACGTCCTGACTTTC
CASSLAWQVAGANVLTF
>TRBV11-3|13|NA|TRBJ1-1|NA
TGTGCCAGCCAAAGAAGAGCGAACACTGAAGCTTTCTTT
CASQRRANTEAFF
>TRBV5-1|14|NA|TRBJ1-3|NA
TGCGCCAGCAGCTCCACGGGTTTTGGAAACACCATATATTTT
CASSSTGFGNTIYF
>TRBV5-1|15|NA|TRBJ2-3|few
TGCGCCAGCAGCCTCGTCTCAGTTCGCACAGATACGCAGTATTTT
CASSLVSVRTDTQYF
>TRBV6-1|16|TRBD2|TRBJ2-1|NA
TGTGCCAGCAGTGAAAGGACCGGGAGGGATAGGGGTGAGCAGTTCTTC
CASSERTGRDRGEQFF
>TRBV15|19|TRBD2|TRBJ2-5|few
TGTGCCACCAGCAGAGGAAGAGGACTAGCGGGAGCGCACCAAGAGACCCAGTACTTC
CATSRGRGLAGAHQETQYF
>TRBV7-9|17|TRBD2|TRBJ2-3|NA
TGTGCCAGCAGCCCCGGTGGGGGGAGGGGCCGCACAGATACGCAGTATTTT
CASSPGGGRGRTDTQYF
>TRBV7-6|15|NA|TRBJ2-2|few
TGTGCCAGCAGCCGCAAGGGGGGGCTCACCGGGGAGCTGTTTTTT
CASSRKGGLTGELFF
>TRBV6-5|14|NA|TRBJ2-7|few
TGTGCCAGCAGCTACGGACAGAGGGCCTACGAGCAGTACTTC
CASSYGQRAYEQYF
>TRBV19|16|TRBD2|TRBJ2-3|NA
TGTGCCAGTAGTAAAGGCGGGAGAGACGGCACAGATACGCAGTATTTT
CASSKGGRDGTDTQYF
>TRBV30|14|TRBD1|TRBJ1-3|NA
TGTGCCTGGGTTCCACAGGGGGCGGGAAACACCATATATTTT
CAWVPQGAGNTIYF
>TRBV11-2|16|NA|TRBJ1-3|NA
TGTGCCAGCAGCTTACAACAGGGCTTCTCTGGAAACACCATATATTTT
CASSLQQGFSGNTIYF
>TRBV7-2|15|TRBD2|TRBJ2-1|few
TGTGCCAGCAGCTTTGCCGGGACTAGAGGCAATGAGCAGTTCTTC
CASSFAGTRGNEQFF
>TRBV28|14|NA|TRBJ2-7|NA
TGTGCCAGCAGTTACCGGGTCCAATCGGGCGAGCAGTACTTC
CASSYRVQSGEQYF
>TRBV6-1|14|TRBD2|TRBJ2-3|NA
TGTGCCAGCAGTGGTAGCGGGAGGCTGGATACGCAGTATTTT
CASSGSGRLDTQYF
>TRBV5-4|15|NA|TRBJ1-3|NA
TGTGCCAGCAGTTACGACAGCCGCTCTGGAAACACCATATATTTT
CASSYDSRSGNTIYF
>TRBV11-3|15|NA|TRBJ2-1|NA
TGTGCCAGCAGCTTAGCCCAGGTTAGCGTGTCAGAGCAGTTCTTC
CASSLAQVSVSEQFF
>TRBV7-2|14|NA|TRBJ1-2|NA
TGTGCCAGCACCTTTTCACAGGAGAACTATGGCTACACCTTC
CASTFSQENYGYTF
>TRBV13|17|TRBD2|TRBJ2-1|NA
TGTGCCAGCAGCCTAAGACTAGCGGGAGGCAGCACGGATGAGCAGTTCTTC
CASSLRLAGGSTDEQFF
>TRBV5-1|14|TRBD1|TRBJ2-7|NA
TGCGCCAGCAGCCCAGAGGGGGCGGGCTACGAGCAGTACTTC
CASSPEGAGYEQYF
>TRBV10-2|14|NA|TRBJ1-3|NA
TGCGCCAGCCAGCTGGGGGGTATAAGAAACACCATATATTTT
CASQLGGIRNTIYF
>TRBV11-2|17|NA|TRBJ2-4|few
TGTGCCAGCAGCCCCCTATACTACACCCTAGCCAAAAACATTCAGTACTTC
CASSPLYYTLAKNIQYF